Listed below are T cell receptor beta chains from one sample, sequenced in a study of radiotherapy plus CTLA-4 blockade in lung cancer. The assay was immunoSEQ multiplex PCR, and TCRdb's table has in-frame clones only and misses some. This table has more than 40,000 clones, 73% appearing once. Sequences were derived from peripheral blood, sampled from a patient treated with radiotherapy plus ipilimumab. The receptors shown here come from a human donor with non-small cell lung cancer who had a complete response to radiotherapy plus ipilimumab. The CDR3 runs from the conserved cysteine through the conserved F or W. A D gene is named only where the DNA matches it firmly. Clone size is stated in some rows and not others, as once, few, many or a class when expanded.

j_call | d_call | clone_size | v_call | cdr3_aa | cdr3_nt
TRBJ2-5 | TRBD1 | . | TRBV6-1 | CASNRDRGRETQYF | TGTGCCAGCAACCGGGACAGGGGGCGGGAGACCCAGTACTTC
TRBJ1-2 | TRBD1 | . | TRBV30 | CAWSRDRGGYGYTF | TGTGCCTGGAGTAGAGACAGGGGAGGCTATGGCTACACCTTC
TRBJ1-1 | TRBD1 | . | TRBV2 | CASRGQGFLEAFF | TGTGCCAGCAGGGGACAGGGGTTTCTTGAAGCTTTCTTT
TRBJ2-7 | TRBD1 | . | TRBV5-1 | CASSPAGGIYYEQYF | TGCGCCAGCAGCCCGGCAGGGGGCATCTACTACGAGCAGTACTTC
TRBJ1-5 | . | once | TRBV19 | CASSIDGWANQPQHF | TGTGCCAGTAGTATAGACGGTTGGGCAAATCAGCCCCAGCATTTT
TRBJ2-3 | TRBD1 | once | TRBV4-1 | CASSQFPGQGGTDTQYF | TGCGCCAGCAGCCAATTCCCGGGACAGGGTGGCACAGATACGCAGTATTTT
TRBJ1-2 | TRBD1 | . | TRBV6-1 | CASRNRGLAYGYTF | TGTGCCAGCAGAAACAGGGGGCTCGCCTATGGCTACACCTTC
TRBJ2-1 | . | . | TRBV27 | CASSLREIRNEQFF | TGTGCCAGCAGTTTACGGGAGATTCGGAATGAGCAGTTCTTC
TRBJ1-5 | TRBD1 | . | TRBV2 | CASRGQGFSQPQHF | TGTGCCAGCAGGGGACAGGGGTTTTCTCAGCCCCAGCATTTT
TRBJ1-5 | TRBD1 | . | TRBV7-2 | CASSWGQGNQPQHF | TGTGCCAGCAGCTGGGGACAGGGTAATCAGCCCCAGCATTTT
TRBJ2-1 | TRBD1 | once | TRBV7-8 | CASSPTSPGTGYGQFF | TGTGCCAGCAGCCCTACGAGTCCCGGGACAGGGTACGGGCAGTTCTTC
TRBJ2-3 | . | . | TRBV6-5 | CASSYSGGSTDTQYF | TGTGCCAGCAGTTACTCGGGGGGAAGCACAGATACGCAGTATTTT
TRBJ2-7 | TRBD1 | . | TRBV5-1 | CASSPGTAVYEQYF | TGCGCCAGCAGCCCCGGGACAGCGGTCTACGAGCAGTACTTC
TRBJ2-7 | . | once | TRBV4-3 | CASSQEGGDEQYF | TGCGCCAGCAGCCAAGAGGGGGGAGACGAGCAGTACTTC
TRBJ2-5 | TRBD1 | few | TRBV10-3 | CAISPGGVGETQYF | TGTGCCATCAGCCCAGGGGGTGTCGGGGAGACCCAGTACTTC
TRBJ1-2 | TRBD1 | . | TRBV5-5 | CASSFGTGGGYTF | TGTGCCAGCAGCTTTGGGACAGGTGGAGGCTACACCTTC
TRBJ2-7 | TRBD1 | . | TRBV15 | CATSRGQGDNEQYF | TGTGCCACCAGCAGGGGACAGGGGGACAACGAGCAGTACTTC
TRBJ1-5 | TRBD1 | . | TRBV28 | CASSFSDRALQPQHF | TGTGCCAGCAGTTTCTCTGACAGGGCCCTTCAGCCCCAGCATTTT
TRBJ2-7 | TRBD2 | . | TRBV4-1 | CAERTVAGGEREEQYF | TGCGCCGAAAGAACTGTAGCGGGGGGGGAACGCGAAGAGCAGTACTTC
TRBJ2-3 | . | . | TRBV6-1 | CASSVRWGDGAQYF | TGTGCCAGCAGTGTTAGGTGGGGAGACGGGGCGCAGTATTTT
TRBJ1-1 | . | . | TRBV7-9 | CASSFQAVQAFF | TGTGCCAGCAGCTTTCAGGCAGTCCAAGCTTTCTTT
TRBJ1-1 | TRBD1 | . | TRBV28 | CASSLTGVQAFF | TGTGCCAGCAGTTTGACAGGGGTGCAAGCTTTCTTT
TRBJ1-2 | TRBD1 | . | TRBV30 | CAWSRDSPSYGYTF | TGTGCCTGGAGTAGGGACAGTCCCTCCTATGGCTACACCTTC
TRBJ2-7 | TRBD1 | . | TRBV4-3 | CASSRETGAPQQQYF | TGCGCCAGCAGCCGAGAGACAGGGGCCCCGCAGCAGCAGTACTTC
TRBJ1-2 | . | . | TRBV20-1 | CAGANQAGYTF | TGCGCAGGGGCCAACCAGGCTGGCTACACCTTC
TRBJ1-1 | . | . | TRBV11-2 | CASNLQGRGTEAFF | TGTGCCAGCAACCTACAGGGTAGGGGCACTGAAGCTTTCTTT
TRBJ2-5 | . | few | TRBV7-9 | CASSKTSGTQYF | TGTGCCAGCAGCAAAACGTCGGGGACCCAGTACTTC
TRBJ1-2 | TRBD1 | few | TRBV28 | CASRGTGRGGYGYTF | TGTGCCAGCAGGGGGACAGGCCGAGGAGGCTATGGCTACACCTTC
TRBJ1-2 | TRBD1 | . | TRBV2 | CASSDSSQGAAYGYTF | TGTGCCAGCAGTGATAGTTCGCAGGGGGCGGCCTATGGCTACACCTTC
TRBJ2-1 | TRBD2 | . | TRBV5-1 | CASSLATSGNEQFF | TGCGCCAGCAGCTTGGCGACTAGCGGTAATGAGCAGTTCTTC
TRBJ1-6 | . | . | TRBV18 | CASSPPEAGANSPLHF | TGTGCCAGCTCACCACCTGAGGCAGGGGCGAATTCACCCCTCCACTTT
TRBJ1-3 | . | . | TRBV10-1 | CASSIENTIYF | TGCGCCAGCAGTATAGAAAACACCATATATTTT
TRBJ1-2 | TRBD1 | . | TRBV5-1 | CASSLGQGSVVGYTF | TGCGCCAGCAGCCTGGGACAGGGATCGGTAGTCGGCTACACCTTC
TRBJ1-6 | . | . | TRBV28 | CASSLSGDHNSPLHF | TGTGCCAGCAGTTTATCAGGGGACCATAATTCACCCCTCCACTTT
TRBJ2-7 | . | . | TRBV29-1 | CSVSGSSLYEQYF | TGCAGCGTTTCCGGGTCCTCCCTCTACGAGCAGTACTTC
TRBJ2-2 | TRBD2 | . | TRBV7-6 | CASSHLAGDTGELFF | TGTGCCAGCAGCCATCTAGCGGGGGACACCGGGGAGCTGTTTTTT
TRBJ1-5 | TRBD1 | . | TRBV6-6 | CATHNRGDQPQHF | TGTGCCACCCACAACAGGGGGGATCAGCCCCAGCATTTT
TRBJ2-1 | TRBD2 | . | TRBV28 | CASSPGGGGSFRREQFF | TGTGCCAGCAGTCCCGGGGGAGGCGGGAGTTTCCGTCGTGAGCAGTTCTTC
TRBJ1-2 | TRBD1 | . | TRBV4-3 | CASSQPGGTGGAYGYTF | TGCGCCAGCAGCCAACCAGGGGGCACAGGGGGCGCCTATGGCTACACCTTC
TRBJ1-6 | TRBD1 | . | TRBV6-5 | CASSRTGGRNSPLHF | TGTGCCAGCAGCAGGACAGGGGGTCGTAATTCACCCCTCCACTTT
TRBJ2-1 | TRBD1 | . | TRBV30 | CAWKRTGQTEQFF | TGTGCCTGGAAGCGGACAGGGCAGACTGAGCAGTTCTTC
TRBJ2-1 | TRBD1 | few | TRBV9 | CASSSQSPTGGNEQFF | TGTGCCAGCAGCTCCCAATCCCCGACAGGGGGCAATGAGCAGTTCTTC
TRBJ1-1 | . | . | TRBV5-5 | CASSSGGVNTEAFF | TGTGCCAGCAGCTCCGGAGGGGTCAACACTGAAGCTTTCTTT
TRBJ2-5 | . | few | TRBV5-4 | CASSLAGRQETQYF | TGTGCCAGCAGCCTGGCGGGGAGACAAGAAACCCAGTACTTC
TRBJ1-2 | TRBD1 | . | TRBV6-5 | CASRPSQGRSYGYTF | TGTGCCAGCAGGCCATCACAGGGGAGATCCTATGGCTACACCTTC
TRBJ2-5 | . | . | TRBV19 | CASSITSRSLQETQYF | TGTGCCAGTAGTATAACTTCACGGTCCCTTCAAGAGACCCAGTACTTC
TRBJ1-2 | . | . | TRBV2 | CASSTTREDGYTF | TGTGCCAGCAGCACCACACGGGAGGATGGCTACACCTTC
TRBJ2-7 | . | . | TRBV19 | CASSMGGGSSKYEQYF | TGTGCCAGTAGTATGGGTGGCGGGTCCTCCAAATACGAGCAGTACTTC